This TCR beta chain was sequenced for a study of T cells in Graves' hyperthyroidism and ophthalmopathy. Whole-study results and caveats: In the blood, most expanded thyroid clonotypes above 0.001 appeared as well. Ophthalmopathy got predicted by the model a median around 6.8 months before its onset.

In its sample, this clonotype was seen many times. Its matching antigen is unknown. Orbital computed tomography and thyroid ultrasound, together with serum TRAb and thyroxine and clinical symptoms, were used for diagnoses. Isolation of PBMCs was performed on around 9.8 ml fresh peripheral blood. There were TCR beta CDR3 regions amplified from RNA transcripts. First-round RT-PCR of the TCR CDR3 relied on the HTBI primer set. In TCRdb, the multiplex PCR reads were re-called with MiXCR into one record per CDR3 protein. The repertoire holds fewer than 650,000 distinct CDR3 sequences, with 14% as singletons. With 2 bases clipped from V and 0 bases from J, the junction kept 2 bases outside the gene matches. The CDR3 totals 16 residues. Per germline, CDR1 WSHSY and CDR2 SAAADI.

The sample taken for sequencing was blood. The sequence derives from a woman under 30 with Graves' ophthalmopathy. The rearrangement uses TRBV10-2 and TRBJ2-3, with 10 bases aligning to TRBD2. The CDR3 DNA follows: TGCGCCAGCAGTGAGGGGACTAGCGTTAGCACAGATACGCAGTATTTT. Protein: CASSEGTSVSTDTQYF.